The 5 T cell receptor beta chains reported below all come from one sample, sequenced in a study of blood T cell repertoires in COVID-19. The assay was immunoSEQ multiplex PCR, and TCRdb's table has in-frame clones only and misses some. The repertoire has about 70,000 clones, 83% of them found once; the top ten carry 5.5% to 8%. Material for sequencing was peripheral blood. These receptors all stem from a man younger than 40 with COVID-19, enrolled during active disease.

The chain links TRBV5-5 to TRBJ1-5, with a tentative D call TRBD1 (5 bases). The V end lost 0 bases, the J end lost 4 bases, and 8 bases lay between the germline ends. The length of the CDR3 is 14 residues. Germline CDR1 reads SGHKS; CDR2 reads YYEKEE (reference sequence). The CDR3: CASSLGGGNQPQHF. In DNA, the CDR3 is TGTGCCAGCAGCTTGGGGGGCGGAAATCAGCCCCAGCATTTT.

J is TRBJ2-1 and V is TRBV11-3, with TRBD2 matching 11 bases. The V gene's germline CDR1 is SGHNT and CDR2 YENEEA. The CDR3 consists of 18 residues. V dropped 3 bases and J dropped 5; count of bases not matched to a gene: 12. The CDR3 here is CASSFYSSGTSGDNEQFF. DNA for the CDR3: TGTGCCAGCAGCTTTTACTCATCCGGGACTAGCGGAGACAATGAGCAGTTCTTC.

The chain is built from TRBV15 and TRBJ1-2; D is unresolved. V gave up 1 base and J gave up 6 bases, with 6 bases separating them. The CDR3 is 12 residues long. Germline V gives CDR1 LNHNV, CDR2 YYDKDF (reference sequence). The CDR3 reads CATSRGSDGYTF. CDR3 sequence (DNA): TGTGCCACCAGCAGAGGGTCGGATGGCTACACCTTC.

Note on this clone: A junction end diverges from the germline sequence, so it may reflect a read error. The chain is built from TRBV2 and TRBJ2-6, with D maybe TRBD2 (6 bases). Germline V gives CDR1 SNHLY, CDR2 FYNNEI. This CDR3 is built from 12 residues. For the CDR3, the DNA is TGCGCGGGGATCTCTGGGGCCAACGTCCTGACTTTC. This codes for CAGISGANVLTF.

The CDR3 here is CASSILAGGYEQYF. CDR3 bases: TGTGCCAGCAGCATCCTAGCGGGAGGGTACGAGCAGTACTTC. V usage is TRBV13 and J usage is TRBJ2-7; 12 bases are shared with TRBD2. The V and J ends lost 5 bases and 4 bases, in that order; junction bases with no gene match: 3. This CDR3 is built from 14 residues. The germline CDR1 and CDR2 sequences are PRHDT and FYEKMQ (reference sequence).